This is a list of T cell receptor beta chains from one sample in a study of OX40 agonist ivuxolimab in advanced cancers. The protocol was immunoSEQ multiplex PCR, while the TCRdb copy is restricted to in-frame clones and leaves out a portion. The sample lists 57,000 or so clones, 85% occurring once. This sample comprised CD4+ or CD8+ T cells sorted from blood, obtained in a trial of the OX40 agonist ivuxolimab. Receptors originate from an adult with an advanced solid tumor such as melanoma, head and neck, liver or kidney cancer. Both conserved end residues are part of each CDR3.

v_call cdr3_aa
TRBV9 CASSVGIEGVGRETQYF
TRBV20-1 CSASPNSRQFF
TRBV19 CASSIRGILHGYTF
TRBV7-8 CASSHLRDRSYEQYF
TRBV7-9 CASSRKDLGFGNTIYF
TRBV19 CASSIPQARNEQFF
TRBV7-2 CASSLDSRASGEQYF
TRBV6-5 CASSLETSHETQYF
TRBV6-6 CASSPGLNYGYTF
TRBV7-9 CASSSYTGQNIQYF
TRBV19 CASSHDRGYQPQHF
TRBV10-3 CAIRPAGPQETQYF
TRBV19 CASSSGPSQDTQYF
TRBV9 CASSLETGVYSPLHF
TRBV10-3 CAISYRGDTEAFF
TRBV29-1 CSVYETGFQETQYF
TRBV6-6 CASSYPQGSSGNTIYF
TRBV4-2 CASSQYTSGVGDEQFF
TRBV20-1 CSARSTDTQYF
TRBV7-9 CASTQLTIAKNIQYF
TRBV5-6 CASSLGPRASTDTQYF
TRBV4-2 CASRQDLGLAGINYEQYF
TRBV7-5 CVRSPGRKFENTQYF
TRBV7-6 CASSPQAGSETQYF
TRBV14 CASSQVYGWSDTQYF
TRBV30 CAWNRAGLVFF
TRBV4-3 CASSQELSGTQSPANEKLFF
TRBV5-1 CASSLPPLSGRTDTQYF
TRBV6-6 CASHSAGLVRAGELFF
TRBV11-3 CASSSPRGLAGVGEQYF
TRBV6-1 CATTGGPAGDEQFF
TRBV13 CASSQTGIWAEKLFF
TRBV11-2 CASSLDTVQETQYF
TRBV6-5 CASNRDRRNYGYTF
TRBV2 CASTEGSFTRGYTF
TRBV5-1 CASRRDTADSYEQYF
TRBV5-1 CASSFDTANYGYTF
TRBV29-1 CSAQAGGYTF
TRBV6-5 CASSYSGTGVGNTIYF